Each of the 18 T cell receptor beta chains below was sequenced from the same sample in a study of prognosis after radiotherapy for stage I lung cancer. From genomic DNA, TCR beta CDR3 was amplified by two-round multiplex PCR. For every TRBV and TRBJ gene, a specific primer was used in first-round PCR. MiXCR, run by TCRdb on the multiplex PCR reads, gives a single entry per CDR3 protein. The sample yields around 30,000 distinct CDR3 sequences, approximately 31% seen once. The sequencing here drew on PBMCs, taken before or after stereotactic body radiation therapy (not recorded which). These receptors were taken from a donor of 50 years or more with non-small cell lung cancer.

This clonotype was counted many times. The chain has TRBV4-1 and TRBJ1-2; tentative D call: TRBD1 (5 bases). Germline V gene lookup returns CDR1 MGHRA and CDR2 YSYEKL. The CDR3 runs to 15 residues. The V and J ends lost 0 bases and 4 bases respectively, with 12 bases between them. The CDR3 reads CASSQDVRGGYGYTF. The CDR3 DNA reads as TGCGCCAGCAGCCAAGACGTTCGGGGCGGCTATGGCTACACCTTC.

Many counts were recorded for this clonotype. This sequence joins TRBV5-6 and TRBJ1-2; TRBD1 might be the D (6 bases). The CDR3 runs to 14 residues. Germline loops: CDR1 SGHDT, CDR2 YYEEEE. The V end lost 4 bases, the J end lost 2 bases, and 12 bases lay between the germline ends. The CDR3 protein is CASSLKGQNYGYTF. The CDR3 bases are TGTGCCAGCAGCCTAAAAGGACAGAACTATGGCTACACCTTC. The full variable domain, rest sourced from reference TRBV5-6 and TRBJ1-2, is DAGVTQSPTHLIKTRGQQVTLRCSPKSGHDTVSWYQQALGQGPQFIFQYYEEEERQRGNFPDRFSGHQFPNYSSELNVNALLLGDSALYLCASSLKGQNYGYTFGSGTRLTVV.

The chain uses TRBV20-1 and TRBJ1-2, with a weak D call TRBD1 (5 bases). The germline V and J ends were trimmed by 6 bases and 4 bases, with 15 bases remaining between them. There are 13 residues in the CDR3. Germline assignment: CDR1 DFQATT and CDR2 SNEGSKA (reference sequence). The CDR3 loop is CSAAQQEIYGYTF. The CDR3 DNA reads as TGCAGTGCGGCCCAACAGGAAATCTATGGCTACACCTTC.

This clonotype was detected many times. The CDR3 loop reads CASSPGRGRGAFF. In nucleotides, the CDR3 is TGTGCCAGCAGCCCTGGCAGGGGCAGGGGGGCTTTCTTT. The chain carries TRBV6-1 and TRBJ1-1, with 7 positions matching TRBD1. V was pared by 6 bases and J by 11 bases, with 12 bases of the junction left unmatched. CDR3 length equals 13 residues. Germline loops: CDR1 MNHNS, CDR2 SASEGT.

This clonotype occurred many times. This chain joins TRBV5-1 and TRBJ2-7; TRBD2 might be the D (5 bases). Germline V gene data show CDR1 as SGHRS and CDR2 as YFSETQ. The CDR3 is 13 residues long. V was clipped by 0 bases and J by 3 bases, with 7 bases between them. The CDR3 sequence: CASSLGGLYEQYF. The CDR3 nucleotides are TGCGCCAGCAGCTTGGGCGGACTCTACGAGCAGTACTTC.

This clonotype was observed a handful of times. The chain has TRBV24-1 and TRBJ2-3, with 12 bases lining up with TRBD2. The CDR3 runs to 16 residues. Trimming took 4 bases from V and 4 from J; bases not matched to a gene: 5. Germline loops: CDR1 KGHDR, CDR2 SFDVKD. CDR3 in amino acids: CATSEEGLAGSDTQYF. The CDR3 nucleotides are TGTGCCACCAGTGAGGAAGGACTAGCGGGATCAGATACGCAGTATTTT.

This clonotype was recorded at least ten times. This chain joins TRBV19 and TRBJ2-2; TRBD1 or TRBD2 may be the D gene (5 bases each). The V end was cut by 3 bases, the J end by 10 bases, with 18 bases between. CDR1 and CDR2 (germline): LNHDA, SQIVND (reference sequence). This CDR3 has 15 residues. CDR3 in amino acids: CASSIPGTGAKELFF. CDR3 sequence (DNA): TGTGCCAGTAGTATCCCCGGGACCGGCGCGAAGGAGCTGTTTTTT.

This clonotype was seen ten or more times. The genes are TRBV7-9 and TRBJ2-7; D assignment may be TRBD1 or TRBD2 (7 bases each). The germline gives CDR1 SEHNR, CDR2 FQNEAQ (reference sequence). This CDR3 is 15 amino acids long. V was clipped by 2 bases and J by 7 bases, with 18 bases between them. CDR3 nucleotides: TGTGCCAGCAGCTTAAGAGGGGGCCCAGCGGGGGAGCAGTACTTC. Protein product: CASSLRGGPAGEQYF.

This clonotype was seen repeatedly, ten times or more. The V call is TRBV6-4, the J call TRBJ2-5, with 7 positions matching TRBD2. Germline V gene data show CDR1 as MRHNA and CDR2 as SNTAGT. V shed 6 bases and J 1 base; nucleotides not matched to a gene: 8. There are 15 residues in the CDR3. The CDR3: CASSREGRTQETQYF. The CDR3 DNA follows: TGTGCCAGCAGCAGGGAGGGAAGGACCCAAGAGACCCAGTACTTC.

This chain links TRBV12-3 or TRBV12-4 with TRBJ1-2; D unclear. V was cut by 9 bases and J by 4 bases, with 12 bases left in between. The CDR3 contains 12 residues. The CDR3 DNA sequence: TGTGCCAGAGGCACTGGCGGCTATGGCTACACCTTC. Amino acid sequence: CARGTGGYGYTF.

By share, this clonotype ranks as medium-sized. This chain links TRBV28 with TRBJ2-5; TRBD1 is a possible D gene (5 bases). Per germline, CDR1 MDHEN and CDR2 SYDVKM. Deletions cut 7 bases from V and 1 base from J, with 7 bases between. This CDR3 is built from 12 residues. CDR3 in amino acids: CASNGAQETQYF. The CDR3 DNA reads TGTGCCAGCAATGGGGCCCAAGAGACCCAGTACTTC.

This clonotype was picked up many times. This chain connects TRBV5-1 to TRBJ1-1; TRBD1 might be the D (5 bases). With 2 bases removed from V and 4 bases from J, the gap between germline ends came to 12 bases. Germline values: CDR1 SGHRS, CDR2 YFSETQ. This CDR3 comprises 14 residues. The CDR3 loop is CASSLGQGSTEAFF. CDR3 DNA sequence: TGCGCCAGCAGCTTAGGGCAGGGTAGCACTGAAGCTTTCTTT.

The table lists this clonotype with a few counts. A much larger clone lies a single base off, so this may be a read error. The chain carries TRBV19 and TRBJ2-7, with 7 bases identical to TRBD1. Germline values: CDR1 LNHDA, CDR2 SQIVND (reference sequence). This CDR3 region has 16 residues. V lost 6 bases, J lost 2 bases, and 13 bases stayed unmatched. CDR3 sequence (DNA): TGTGCCAGTAGCAAACGAGAAGGGGGCGATACCTACGAGCAGTACTTC. It codes for CASSKREGGDTYEQYF.

This clonotype was seen ten or more times. This rearrangement joins TRBV5-5 to TRBJ2-7, with D maybe TRBD1 (5 bases). CDR3 length equals 14 residues. The V gene's germline CDR1 is SGHKS and CDR2 YYEKEE (reference sequence). Trimming removed 0 bases from V and 0 bases from J, with 7 bases in between. The CDR3 sequence: CASSLEGYSYEQYF. The DNA of the CDR3 is TGTGCCAGCAGCTTGGAGGGGTACTCCTACGAGCAGTACTTC.

This rearrangement joins TRBV27 to TRBJ2-3; D is unclear. The germline gives CDR1 MNHEY, CDR2 SMNVEV (reference sequence). The CDR3 length is 13 residues. V lost 2 bases to trimming and J lost 4 bases, with 7 bases between them. CDR3 loop: CASSLPYPDTQYF. CDR3 nucleotides: TGTGCCAGCAGTTTACCGTACCCAGATACGCAGTATTTT.

This rearrangement joins TRBV20-1 to TRBJ1-2; D uncertain. The germline gives CDR1 DFQATT, CDR2 SNEGSKA (reference sequence). V lost 4 bases and J 10 bases, leaving 19 bases between the germline ends. CDR3 length: 13 amino acids. CDR3 DNA: TGCAGTGCTACCCTCCAGCCTGACCATGACTACACCTTC. It yields the protein CSATLQPDHDYTF.

With regard to this clonotype: This could be a read error, since a much larger clone is one nucleotide away. V gene TRBV6-2 or TRBV6-3 combines with J gene TRBJ2-1; 11 bases line up with TRBD2. Trimming removed 0 bases from V and 3 bases from J; junction bases left unmatched: 16. The germline V gene has CDR1 MNHEY and CDR2 SVGEGT. This CDR3 is built from 21 residues. This CDR3 reads CASSYSFSGRALPSYYNEQFF. CDR3 nucleotides: TGTGCCAGCAGTTACTCTTTTAGCGGGAGGGCCCTCCCCAGCTACTACAATGAGCAGTTCTTC.

The chain employs TRBV2 and TRBJ2-7; D gene ambiguous. The CDR3 totals 13 residues. Germline V gene data show CDR1 as SNHLY and CDR2 as FYNNEI. Trimming took off 4 bases at V and 2 bases at J, with 9 bases between the two ends. The CDR3, as DNA: TGTGCCAGCAGTGTCTCCTTACCCTACGAGCAGTACTTC. Encoded protein: CASSVSLPYEQYF.